The 27 T cell receptor beta chains listed next were all sequenced from one sample in a study of blood T cell repertoires in COVID-19 (dated by TCRdb to about 2020). The library was built by means of the immunoSEQ multiplex PCR assay. The immuneACCESS repertoire file appears here via TCRdb, limited to in-frame rearrangements. These files lack a portion of the clones; in checked studies, under half of the deficit traces to unresolved V genes, and the cause of the others is not known. The sample table holds approximately 220,000 clones, of which 70% to 90% were seen once. The ten largest clones capture roughly 2.4% of the sample. The sequenced sample was peripheral blood. Receptors originate from a woman between 50 and 59 years old with acute or convalescent COVID-19.

The CDR3 region has the DNA TGTGCCAGCAGCCCTTGGGACAACTCCTACGAGCAGTACTTC. Its translation is CASSPWDNSYEQYF. The chain is built from TRBV11-2 and TRBJ2-7; D may be TRBD1 (6 bases). Germline loops: CDR1 SGHAT, CDR2 FQNNGV. Trimming took 5 bases from V and 0 from J, leaving 11 bases between them. CDR3 length: 14 amino acids.

This rearrangement joins TRBV6-2 or TRBV6-3 to TRBJ1-6, with D tentatively TRBD1 (6 bases). Germline V gene data show CDR1 as MNHEY and CDR2 as SVGEGT. The CDR3 is 14 residues long. The V and J ends lost 2 bases and 7 bases respectively, with 9 bases between them. In DNA form, the CDR3 reads TGTGCCAGCAGTTACATGACAGGCAATTCACCCCTCCACTTT. Translating it yields CASSYMTGNSPLHF.

The V gene is TRBV7-2, the J gene TRBJ2-7, with 9 bases fitting TRBD1. The CDR3 runs to 15 residues. V lost 5 bases and J lost 4; bases outside the gene matches: 9. Germline CDR1 SGHTA, CDR2 FQGNSA. The CDR3 sequence is CASSPAGQGLYEQYF. The CDR3 region has the DNA TGTGCCAGCAGCCCTGCGGGACAGGGTTTATACGAGCAGTACTTC.

J is TRBJ1-1 and V is TRBV7-2, with a weak D call TRBD1 (5 bases). The length of the CDR3 is 14 residues. Deletions cut 4 bases from V and 2 bases from J, with 11 bases between. Germline values: CDR1 SGHTA, CDR2 FQGNSA. In nucleotides, the CDR3 is TGTGCCAGCAGCTCTATGACAGCTAACACTGAAGCTTTCTTT. Its protein product is CASSSMTANTEAFF.

V usage is TRBV19 and J usage is TRBJ2-3; 10 bases match TRBD2. Germline CDR1 and CDR2: LNHDA and SQIVND (reference sequence). The CDR3 sequence is 17 residues long. V lost 5 bases, J lost 6 bases, and 14 bases stayed unmatched. The CDR3 protein is CASSQSVLAGVLDTQYF. For the CDR3, the DNA is TGTGCCAGTAGTCAATCGGTGCTAGCGGGGGTCTTGGATACGCAGTATTTT.

J is TRBJ2-1 and V is TRBV4-1; 9 positions match TRBD2. Germline V gene sequence: CDR1 MGHRA, CDR2 YSYEKL. V trimming: 3 bases; J trimming: 0 bases; junction bases outside the gene matches: 3. This CDR3 comprises 16 residues. DNA of the CDR3: TGCGCCAGCAGCCAGACTAGCGGATTCTCCTACAATGAGCAGTTCTTC. Amino acid sequence: CASSQTSGFSYNEQFF.

The chain employs TRBV9 and TRBJ1-2, with 9 nucleotides matching TRBD1. Trimming cost V 5 bases and J 6 bases; bases outside gene matches: 5. Germline V gene lookup returns CDR1 SGDLS and CDR2 YYNGEE. The CDR3 is 13 amino acids. The CDR3 coding sequence is TGTGCCAGCAGGGGGACAGGGTGGGATGGCTACACCTTC. It yields the protein CASRGTGWDGYTF.

This chain joins TRBV4-2 and TRBJ2-2; possibly TRBD1 for D (6 bases). CDR3 size: 18 residues. Looked up from germline, CDR1 is LGHNA and CDR2 is YNFKEQ. The ends were cut back, 0 bases at V and 5 bases at J, with 19 bases in the middle. CDR3 protein: CASSQDSLPRGNTGELFF. In DNA form, the CDR3 reads TGTGCCAGCAGCCAAGATTCTCTGCCCAGGGGCAATACCGGGGAGCTGTTTTTT.

This clone was detected only once. Compared with germline, one end of the junction differs, possibly owing to a read error. This rearrangement joins TRBV28 to TRBJ1-2; possibly TRBD1 for D (6 bases). This CDR3 has 12 residues. The V gene's germline CDR1 is MDHEN and CDR2 SYDVKM. The chain's CDR3 is CASSLSQGDYAF. The CDR3, as DNA: TGTGCCAGCAGTTTATCACAGGGAGACTATGCCTTC.

J is TRBJ1-5 and V is TRBV30; weak D call: TRBD1 (6 bases). Trimming cost V 2 bases and J 1 base, with 9 bases left between them. CDR1 and CDR2 (germline): GTSNPN, SVGIG (reference sequence). The CDR3 is 14 residues long. The CDR3 spells CAWSIGQSNQPQHF. Here the CDR3 DNA reads TGTGCCTGGAGTATAGGACAGAGCAATCAGCCCCAGCATTTT.

The J gene is TRBJ2-3, the V gene TRBV7-2; 12 positions agree with TRBD2. Germline CDR1 reads SGHTA; CDR2 reads FQGNSA. CDR3 length: 17 amino acids. V gave up 3 bases and J gave up 3 bases; unmatched junction bases: 7. CDR3 sequence: CASSLALAGGWTDTQYF. CDR3 nucleotide sequence: TGTGCCAGCAGCTTGGCACTAGCGGGAGGTTGGACAGATACGCAGTATTTT.

The V gene is TRBV7-6, the J gene TRBJ2-7, with 12 bases lining up with TRBD2. CDR3 length: 16 residues. Germline CDR1 and CDR2: SGHVS and FNYEAQ. V lost 1 base and J lost 4; bases outside the gene matches: 5. In DNA, the CDR3 is TGTGCCAGCAGCTTAGATCTAGCGGGAGGGGAGTACGAGCAGTACTTC. It encodes CASSLDLAGGEYEQYF.

The V gene is TRBV30, the J gene TRBJ1-2, with TRBD1 matching 8 bases. After removal of 0 bases from V and 8 bases from J, the junction contained 8 bases not matched to a gene. CDR1 is GTSNPN and CDR2 is SVGIG in the germline V gene (reference sequence). The CDR3 covers 14 residues. CDR3 sequence: CAWSVLAAGGGYTF. CDR3 bases: TGTGCCTGGAGTGTACTGGCGGCAGGGGGCGGCTACACCTTC.

The J gene is TRBJ2-1, the V gene TRBV18, with TRBD2 as a possible D gene (6 bases). Trimming took off 2 bases at V and 4 bases at J, with 12 bases between the two ends. The CDR3 loop spans 15 amino acids. Germline CDR1 is KGHSH and CDR2 is LQKENI. CDR3 sequence (DNA): TGTGCCAGCTCACCAAGGACTATCGATTACAATGAGCAGTTCTTC. Translating gives CASSPRTIDYNEQFF.

The V gene is TRBV29-1, the J gene TRBJ2-1; TRBD2 matches 13 bases. CDR1 SQVTM and CDR2 ANQGSEA come from the germline V gene. The V and J ends lost 7 bases and 7 bases, in that order; junction bases with no gene match: 10. CDR3 length: 15 residues. CDR3 residues: CSAYGLAGERNEQFF. CDR3 sequence (DNA): TGCAGCGCGTATGGACTAGCGGGAGAAAGGAATGAGCAGTTCTTC.

This clone was seen once. J is TRBJ1-2 and V is TRBV5-4, with TRBD1 matching 10 bases. J lost 7 bases, V lost 4 bases, and 4 bases had no gene match. Germline-derived CDR1 and CDR2 are SGHNT and YYREEE (reference sequence). The CDR3 loop spans 13 amino acids. The DNA for the CDR3 is TGTGCCAGCAGCCTGGGGGACAGGGGTGGCTACACCTTC. Protein: CASSLGDRGGYTF.

The rearrangement links TRBV11-3 to TRBJ1-5; D gene ambiguous. The CDR3 is made up of 15 amino acids. Trimming removed 2 bases at V and 7 bases at J, with 15 bases between. Germline-derived CDR1 and CDR2 are SGHNT and YENEEA. The CDR3 sequence: CASSLSGERGQPQHF. DNA of the CDR3: TGTGCCAGCAGCTTAAGCGGGGAACGCGGCCAGCCCCAGCATTTT.

The chain employs TRBV7-2 and TRBJ2-1, with D tentatively TRBD2 (5 bases). This CDR3 contains 12 residues. The germline CDR1 and CDR2 sequences are SGHTA and FQGNSA. The V end was cut by 5 bases, the J end by 8 bases, with 10 bases between. The CDR3 sequence is CASSPWEHEQFF. CDR3 nucleotides: TGTGCCAGCAGCCCGTGGGAGCATGAGCAGTTCTTC.

The chain couples TRBV19 to TRBJ1-3; 8 bases map to TRBD1. J gave up 5 bases and V 1 base, and 4 bases lay outside the gene matches. The germline CDR1 and CDR2 sequences are LNHDA and SQIVND (reference sequence). CDR3 size: 15 residues. DNA of the CDR3: TGTGCCAGTAGTATAGGACAGGGGAGAAGAAACACCATATATTTT. Its protein is CASSIGQGRRNTIYF.

The V and J genes are TRBV10-3 and TRBJ2-1; no definite D call. Looked up from germline, CDR1 is ENHRY and CDR2 is SYGVKD. V was pared by 3 bases and J by 9 bases, with 9 bases between. CDR3 size: 12 residues. The CDR3 sequence is CAISDQMREQFF. The CDR3 DNA is TGTGCCATCAGTGACCAAATGCGTGAGCAGTTCTTC.

The chain is built from TRBV19 and TRBJ1-5, with no clear D. The CDR3 sequence is 13 residues long. Trimming cost V 5 bases and J 10 bases, with 15 bases left between them. Germline CDR1 LNHDA, CDR2 SQIVND (reference sequence). CDR3 loop: CASSLTDSSPQHF. For the CDR3, the DNA is TGTGCCAGTAGTCTAACCGACTCTAGCCCCCAGCATTTT.

This clone came up once. V usage is TRBV7-8 and J usage is TRBJ2-7, with 10 bases lining up with TRBD1. Germline CDR1 is SGHVS and CDR2 is FQNEAQ. The ends lost 4 bases at V and 1 base at J; junction bases unmatched: 1. This CDR3 is 14 amino acids long. CDR3: CASSSGQGSYEQYF. In DNA, the CDR3 is TGTGCCAGCAGCTCGGGACAGGGGTCCTACGAGCAGTACTTC.

This chain joins TRBV12-5 and TRBJ1-5; D is ambiguous. The CDR3 runs 16 residues. Trimming took off 0 bases at V and 4 bases at J, with 13 bases between the two ends. The germline gives CDR1 LGHNT, CDR2 FRNRAP. The CDR3 DNA follows: TGTGCTAGTGGTTTGGTAGGTTGGCAGGATAATCAGCCCCAGCATTTT. Amino acid sequence: CASGLVGWQDNQPQHF. Full variable domain (missing parts from reference TRBV12-5 and TRBJ1-5): DARVTQTPRHKVTEMGQEVTMRCQPILGHNTVFWYRQTMMQGLELLAYFRNRAPLDDSGMPKDRFSAEMPDATLATLKIQPSEPRDSAVYFCASGLVGWQDNQPQHFGDGTRLSIL.

J is TRBJ1-2 and V is TRBV6-5; no reliable D call. V lost 4 bases to trimming and J lost 4 bases, with 13 bases between them. The CDR3 sequence is 14 residues long. The V gene's germline CDR1 is MNHEY and CDR2 SVGAGI. For the CDR3, the DNA is TGTGCCAGCAGTTCCTATCAGGTCCGCTATGGCTACACCTTC. It is translated as CASSSYQVRYGYTF.

For the CDR3, the DNA is TGTGCCAGCAGCTTAAGGACTAGCGGGAGGTTTTGGTACAATGAGCAGTTCTTC. As protein: CASSLRTSGRFWYNEQFF. The rearrangement links TRBV7-2 to TRBJ2-1; 14 bases agree with TRBD2. Germline V gene lookup returns CDR1 SGHTA and CDR2 FQGNSA. The CDR3 loop spans 18 amino acids. J gave up 4 bases and V 2 bases, and 7 bases lay outside the gene matches.

The chain uses TRBV7-2 and TRBJ1-3; 7 positions agree with TRBD1. This CDR3 has 16 residues. Germline V gene lookup returns CDR1 SGHTA and CDR2 FQGNSA. With V trimmed by 2 bases and J by 0 bases, 4 bases remained unmatched. CDR3 sequence: CASSLRQGNSGNTIYF. The DNA of the CDR3 is TGTGCCAGCAGCTTAAGACAGGGCAACTCTGGAAACACCATATATTTT.

The chain combines TRBV19 with TRBJ1-1; 9 nucleotides line up with TRBD1. Germline V CDR1 and CDR2: LNHDA, SQIVND (reference sequence). Unmatched junction bases numbered 4, after V lost 9 bases and J lost 2 bases. The CDR3 extends over 13 amino acids. The CDR3 loop is CASWDRVNTEAFF. CDR3 in DNA: TGTGCCAGCTGGGACAGGGTAAACACTGAAGCTTTCTTT.